Listed here is a single TCR beta chain. This specimen comes from a study of T cell responses to AZD1222 COVID-19 vaccine. CDR1 and CDR2 from the germline V gene are LNHDA and SQIVND (reference sequence). CDR3 length equals 19 residues. Deletions cut 0 bases from V and 1 base from J, with 21 bases between. Sequencing was performed with immunoSEQ multiplex PCR; in TCRdb, only in-frame clones are kept and a portion is missing. The table lists some 200,000 clones, 92% of them singletons. Material: peripheral blood, obtained on day 0 of AZD1222 vaccination. This rearrangement joins TRBV19 to TRBJ1-1, with a possible D match to TRBD1 (5 bases). This clonotype was sampled from an adult in good health. CDR3 sequence reads: CASSIERAGSTPSNTEAFF. The CDR3 DNA reads TGTGCCAGTAGTATAGAGAGGGCAGGGTCTACCCCTTCGAACACTGAAGCTTTCTTT.